Below, one TCR beta chain is given with its context. This entry belongs to a study of blood T cell repertoires in COVID-19. Whole-study context: PBMCs, B-cell-depleted T cells, or T cells provided the cDNA or gDNA that made up the material.

V shed 2 bases and J shed 6 bases, with 15 bases lying between them. The CDR3 length is 15 residues. Source study methods: Estimation of nucleated cell counts relied on the amplification of reference gene primers. TCRdb's copy holds only in-frame clones and misses some; the assay was immunoSEQ multiplex PCR. Clone size and V and J calls were adopted from that table, with D and trimming inferred from the DNA. The table shows approximately 31,000 clones, with approximately 90% occurring only once. This receptor was taken from a human donor with active COVID-19. The donor label of this sample is uncertain. V and J are TRBV5-3 and TRBJ2-1, with D unclear. TRBV5-3 is sorted into the ORF group, with uncertain function. Sequenced input: peripheral blood. This CDR3 reads CARSFWSSSGNEQFF. CDR3 sequence (DNA): TGTGCCAGAAGCTTCTGGAGTAGTTCGGGCAATGAGCAGTTCTTC.